This is a list of T cell receptor beta chains from one sample in a study of control samples from healthy donors and cancer patients. Profiled with immunoSEQ multiplex PCR; TCRdb holds only in-frame clones, not every one. The table lists approximately 120,000 clones, about nine tenths of them singletons, with 7% to 10% in the top ten. Sequencing used blood. Receptor source: a man aged 35 to 55 in good health. Each CDR3 is given with its conserved first and last residue. Each record gives: V gene, clone size, D gene, J gene, CDR3 DNA, CDR3 protein. D genes are given only for firm matches. Size is stated for part of the rows, as once, few or many counts, or as a class when the clone is expanded.

V: TRBV4-3; size: -; D: TRBD1; J: TRBJ1-2; DNA: TGCGCCAGCAGCCAACGGGACAGGCAAACTTCATATACCTTC; CDR3: CASSQRDRQTSYTF
V: TRBV7-6; size: -; D: -; J: TRBJ1-6; DNA: TGTGCCAGCAGCCCATCGGGGGGCTTTAATTCACCCCTCCACTTT; CDR3: CASSPSGGFNSPLHF
V: TRBV29-1; size: few; D: -; J: TRBJ2-1; DNA: TGCAGCGTTGGTGAGGGCACCGTGGATGAGCAGTTCTTC; CDR3: CSVGEGTVDEQFF
V: TRBV19; size: -; D: -; J: TRBJ2-5; DNA: TGTGCCAGTAGTATTTTTGGGCAAGAGACCCAGTACTTC; CDR3: CASSIFGQETQYF
V: TRBV7-8; size: -; D: TRBD1; J: TRBJ1-2; DNA: TGTGCCAGCAGCTTAGGGGGACAGGGCGGCTATGGCTACACCTTC; CDR3: CASSLGGQGGYGYTF
V: TRBV30; size: -; D: -; J: TRBJ1-2; DNA: TGTGCCTGGAGTGTGGGACGGGTTTATGGCTACACCTTC; CDR3: CAWSVGRVYGYTF
V: TRBV7-9; size: -; D: -; J: TRBJ1-3; DNA: TGTGCCAGCAGCAACAGGGTCTCTGGAAACACCATATATTTT; CDR3: CASSNRVSGNTIYF
V: TRBV10-1; size: -; D: -; J: TRBJ1-2; DNA: TGCGCCAGCAGTTCGACAGCAAACTATGGCTACACCTTC; CDR3: CASSSTANYGYTF
V: TRBV3-1/TRBV3-2; size: -; D: TRBD1; J: TRBJ2-1; DNA: TGTGCCAGCAGCCAAGCCTCGGGACAGGGGGCGCGGAATGAGCAGTTCTTC; CDR3: CASSQASGQGARNEQFF
V: TRBV25-1; size: -; D: -; J: TRBJ2-6; DNA: TGTGCCAGCTCCGCCCCGGGGTCCCCTGGGGCCAACGTCCTGACTTTC; CDR3: CASSAPGSPGANVLTF
V: TRBV7-2; size: few; D: TRBD1; J: TRBJ1-2; DNA: TGTGCCAGCAGCTCGACAGGGCTTCCTAACTATGGCTACACCTTC; CDR3: CASSSTGLPNYGYTF
V: TRBV14; size: -; D: -; J: TRBJ1-2; DNA: TGTGCCAGCAGCCTCTACAGGGAAAACTATGGCTACACCTTC; CDR3: CASSLYRENYGYTF
V: TRBV19; size: -; D: -; J: TRBJ2-6; DNA: TGTGCCAGTAGTATAGCACCTATCTCTGGGGCCAACGTCCTGACTTTC; CDR3: CASSIAPISGANVLTF
V: TRBV4-3; size: -; D: TRBD2; J: TRBJ2-7; DNA: TGCGCCAGCAGCCAAACCTTCACTAGCGGGGGAGCTTACGAGCAGTACTTC; CDR3: CASSQTFTSGGAYEQYF
V: TRBV29-1; size: -; D: -; J: TRBJ2-7; DNA: TGCAGCGGGAGGGCAGGTTCCTACGAGCAGTACTTC; CDR3: CSGRAGSYEQYF
V: TRBV30; size: few; D: -; J: TRBJ2-7; DNA: TGTGCCTGGAGCAAAACCTACGAGCAGTACTTC; CDR3: CAWSKTYEQYF
V: TRBV6-5; size: -; D: TRBD2; J: TRBJ2-5; DNA: TGTGCCAGCAGTTACGGGGGGGGGTCCGTTGGAACCCAGTACTTC; CDR3: CASSYGGGSVGTQYF
V: TRBV11-2; size: -; D: -; J: TRBJ1-2; DNA: TGTGCCAGCAGCTTAGAACAGGCATCCTATGGCTACACCTTC; CDR3: CASSLEQASYGYTF
V: TRBV18; size: -; D: -; J: TRBJ2-3; DNA: TGTGCCAGCTCCCCCGCCGAGGGAGCAAGGGATACGCAGTATTTT; CDR3: CASSPAEGARDTQYF
V: TRBV5-1; size: -; D: TRBD1; J: TRBJ2-1; DNA: TGCGCCAGCAGCCGAACACAGGGGACCAGCTCCTACAATGAGCAGTTCTTC; CDR3: CASSRTQGTSSYNEQFF
V: TRBV19; size: -; D: -; J: TRBJ1-5; DNA: TGTGCCAGTACCAAGACAGGAGGGGTAATCTCTAATCAGCCCCAGCATTTT; CDR3: CASTKTGGVISNQPQHF
V: TRBV2; size: -; D: -; J: TRBJ2-7; DNA: TGTGCCAGCTCTGGGGGAATCCCCTACGAGCAGTACTTC; CDR3: CASSGGIPYEQYF
V: TRBV7-2; size: -; D: TRBD1; J: TRBJ1-2; DNA: TGTGCCAGCAGCTTAGGAGGACAGGGGTCGGACTATGGCTACACCTTC; CDR3: CASSLGGQGSDYGYTF
V: TRBV24-1; size: -; D: -; J: TRBJ2-5; DNA: TGTGCCACCAGTGCTCCGGACACGCCAATTCGGGAAGAGACCCAGTACTTC; CDR3: CATSAPDTPIREETQYF
V: TRBV11-2; size: -; D: TRBD1; J: TRBJ1-1; DNA: TGTGCCAGCAACCGACAGGGGGCGGCTGAAGCTTTCTTT; CDR3: CASNRQGAAEAFF
V: TRBV25-1; size: -; D: -; J: TRBJ2-2; DNA: TGTGCCAGCGCCCTCAGGAACACCGGGGAGCTGTTTTTT; CDR3: CASALRNTGELFF